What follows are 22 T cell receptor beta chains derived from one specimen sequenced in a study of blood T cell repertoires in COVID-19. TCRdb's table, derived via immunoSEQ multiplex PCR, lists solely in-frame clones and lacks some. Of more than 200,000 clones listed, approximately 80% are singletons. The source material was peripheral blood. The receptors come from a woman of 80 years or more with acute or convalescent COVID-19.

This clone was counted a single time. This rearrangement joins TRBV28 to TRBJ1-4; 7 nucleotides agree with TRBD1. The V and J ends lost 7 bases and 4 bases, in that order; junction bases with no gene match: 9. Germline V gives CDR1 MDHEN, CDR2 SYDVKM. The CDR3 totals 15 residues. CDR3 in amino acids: CASTKRQGNNEKLFF. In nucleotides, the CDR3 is TGTGCCAGCACTAAGAGACAGGGAAATAATGAAAAACTGTTTTTT.

The CDR3 sequence is CASTPGSGQGRTEAFF. The DNA of the CDR3 is TGTGCCAGTACCCCCGGGAGCGGACAGGGGCGGACTGAAGCTTTCTTT. The chain is built from TRBV19 and TRBJ1-1; 9 positions agree with TRBD1. This CDR3 has 16 residues. V shed 7 bases and J 5 bases; nucleotides not matched to a gene: 14. Germline assignment: CDR1 LNHDA and CDR2 SQIVND (reference sequence).

CDR3 sequence reads: CASSFGVLEGYEQYF. CDR3 coding DNA: TGTGCCAGCAGCTTTGGAGTATTAGAGGGCTACGAGCAGTACTTC. The chain uses TRBV11-2 and TRBJ2-7, with D maybe TRBD2 (5 bases). The CDR3 runs to 15 residues. Germline V gene data show CDR1 as SGHAT and CDR2 as FQNNGV. The germline V and J ends were trimmed by 3 bases and 3 bases, with 15 bases remaining between them.

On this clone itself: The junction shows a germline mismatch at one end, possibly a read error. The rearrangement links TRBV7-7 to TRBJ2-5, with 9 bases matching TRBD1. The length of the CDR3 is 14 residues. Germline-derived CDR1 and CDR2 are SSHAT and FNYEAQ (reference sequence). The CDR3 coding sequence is TGTGCTAGCAGCCCGGACAGGGGCGGGGAGACCCAGTACTTC. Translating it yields CASSPDRGGETQYF.

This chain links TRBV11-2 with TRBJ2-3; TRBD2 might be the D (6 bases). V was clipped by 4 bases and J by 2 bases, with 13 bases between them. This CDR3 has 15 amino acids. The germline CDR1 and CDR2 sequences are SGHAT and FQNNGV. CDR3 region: CASSSTGTYTDTQYF. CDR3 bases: TGTGCCAGCAGCTCGACCGGGACTTACACAGATACGCAGTATTTT.

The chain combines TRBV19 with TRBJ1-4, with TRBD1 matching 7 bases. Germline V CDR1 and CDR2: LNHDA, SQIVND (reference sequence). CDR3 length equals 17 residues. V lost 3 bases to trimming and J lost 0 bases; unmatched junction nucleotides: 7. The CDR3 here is CASSIDTGTATNEKLFF. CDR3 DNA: TGTGCCAGTAGTATCGATACGGGGACAGCAACTAATGAAAAACTGTTTTTT.

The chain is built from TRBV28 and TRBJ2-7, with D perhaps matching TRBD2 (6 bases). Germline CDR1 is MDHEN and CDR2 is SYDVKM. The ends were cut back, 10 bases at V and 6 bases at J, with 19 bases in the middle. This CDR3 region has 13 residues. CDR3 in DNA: TGTGCCACCACGGGACTGACGTCGGGCGAGCAGTACTTC. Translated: CATTGLTSGEQYF.

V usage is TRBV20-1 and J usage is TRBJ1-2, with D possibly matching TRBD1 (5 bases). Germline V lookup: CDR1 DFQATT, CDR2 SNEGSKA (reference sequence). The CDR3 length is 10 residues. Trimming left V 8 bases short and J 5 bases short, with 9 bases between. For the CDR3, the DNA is TGCAGTAACCAGGGTTATGGCTACACCTTC. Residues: CSNQGYGYTF.

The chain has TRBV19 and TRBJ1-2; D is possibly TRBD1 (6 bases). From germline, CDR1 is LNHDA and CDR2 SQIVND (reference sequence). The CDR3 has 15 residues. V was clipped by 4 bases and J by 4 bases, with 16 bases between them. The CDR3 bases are TGTGCCAGTAGTACCCAACAGGGTTCCCCCTATGGCTACACCTTC. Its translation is CASSTQQGSPYGYTF.

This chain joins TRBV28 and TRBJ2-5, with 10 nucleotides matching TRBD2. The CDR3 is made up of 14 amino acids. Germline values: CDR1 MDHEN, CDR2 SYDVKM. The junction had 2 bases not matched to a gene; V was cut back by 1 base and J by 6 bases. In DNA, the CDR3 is TGTGCCAGCAGTTTATCAGCGGGAGGGCAGACCCAGTACTTC. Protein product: CASSLSAGGQTQYF.

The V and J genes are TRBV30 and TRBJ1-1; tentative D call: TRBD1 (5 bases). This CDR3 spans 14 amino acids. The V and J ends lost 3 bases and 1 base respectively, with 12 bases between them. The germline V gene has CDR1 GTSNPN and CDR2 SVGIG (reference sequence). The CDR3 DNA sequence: TGTGCCTGGAGCCCCGGCAGGGAGAACACTGAAGCTTTCTTT. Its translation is CAWSPGRENTEAFF.

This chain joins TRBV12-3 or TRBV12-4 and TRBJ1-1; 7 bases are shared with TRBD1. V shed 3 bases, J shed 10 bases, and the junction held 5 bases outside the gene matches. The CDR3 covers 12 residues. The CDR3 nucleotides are TGTGCCAGCAGTTTCCTTCGACAGGGAGCTTTCTTT. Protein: CASSFLRQGAFF.

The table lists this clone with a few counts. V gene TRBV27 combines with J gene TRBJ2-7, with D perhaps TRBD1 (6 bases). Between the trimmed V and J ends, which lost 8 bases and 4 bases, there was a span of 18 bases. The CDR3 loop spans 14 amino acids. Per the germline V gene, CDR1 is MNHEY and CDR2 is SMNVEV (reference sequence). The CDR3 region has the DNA TGTGCCAGCGGCTTTACGGACAGCACATACGAGCAGTACTTC. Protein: CASGFTDSTYEQYF.

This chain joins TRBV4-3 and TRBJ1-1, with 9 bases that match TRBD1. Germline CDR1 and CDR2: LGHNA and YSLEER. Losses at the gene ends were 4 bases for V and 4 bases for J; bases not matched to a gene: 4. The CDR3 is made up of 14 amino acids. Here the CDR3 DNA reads TGCGCCAGCAGCCTGGACAGGGGTGGCACTGAAGCTTTCTTT. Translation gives CASSLDRGGTEAFF.

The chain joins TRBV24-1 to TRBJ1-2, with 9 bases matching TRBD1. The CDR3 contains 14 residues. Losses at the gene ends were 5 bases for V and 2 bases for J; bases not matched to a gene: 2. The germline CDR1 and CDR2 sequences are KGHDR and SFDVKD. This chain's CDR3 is CATSGDRANYGYTF. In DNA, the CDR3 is TGTGCCACCAGTGGGGACAGGGCGAACTATGGCTACACCTTC.

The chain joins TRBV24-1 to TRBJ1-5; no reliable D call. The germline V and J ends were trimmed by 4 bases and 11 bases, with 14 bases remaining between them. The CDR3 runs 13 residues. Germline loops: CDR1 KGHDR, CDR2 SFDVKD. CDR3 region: CATSDPPSGAQHF. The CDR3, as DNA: TGTGCCACCAGTGACCCTCCTAGCGGAGCCCAGCATTTT.

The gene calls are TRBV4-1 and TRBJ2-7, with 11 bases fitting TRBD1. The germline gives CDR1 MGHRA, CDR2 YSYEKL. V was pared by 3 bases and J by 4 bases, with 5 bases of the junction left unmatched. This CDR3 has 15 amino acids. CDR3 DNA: TGCGCCAGCAGCCACAGGACAGGGGGCAGGTACGAGCAGTACTTC. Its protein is CASSHRTGGRYEQYF.

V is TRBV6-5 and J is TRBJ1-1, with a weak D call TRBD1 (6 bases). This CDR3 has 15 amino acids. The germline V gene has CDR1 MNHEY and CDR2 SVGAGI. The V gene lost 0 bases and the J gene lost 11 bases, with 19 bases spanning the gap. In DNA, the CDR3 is TGTGCCAGCAGTTACTCGATACCCACAGGGTGGGAGGCTTTCTTT. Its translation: CASSYSIPTGWEAFF.

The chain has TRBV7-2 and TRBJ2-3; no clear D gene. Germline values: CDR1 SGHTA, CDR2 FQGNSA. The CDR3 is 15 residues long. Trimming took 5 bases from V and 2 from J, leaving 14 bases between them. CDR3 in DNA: TGTGCCAGCAGCAATAGCCGTCAGCTCACAGATACGCAGTATTTT. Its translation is CASSNSRQLTDTQYF.

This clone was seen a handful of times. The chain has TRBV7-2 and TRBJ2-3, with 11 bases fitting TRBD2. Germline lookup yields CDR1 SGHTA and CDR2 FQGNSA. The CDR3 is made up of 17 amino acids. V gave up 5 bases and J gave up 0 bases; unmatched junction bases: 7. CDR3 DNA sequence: TGTGCCAGCAGCATTGCTAGCGGGGGGTCTAGCACAGATACGCAGTATTTT. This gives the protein CASSIASGGSSTDTQYF.

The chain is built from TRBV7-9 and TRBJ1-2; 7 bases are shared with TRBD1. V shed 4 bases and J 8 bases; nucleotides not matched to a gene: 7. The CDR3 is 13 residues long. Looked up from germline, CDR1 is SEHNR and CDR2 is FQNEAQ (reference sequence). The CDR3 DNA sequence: TGTGCCAGCAGCTGGACAGGCAGTTACGGCTACACCTTC. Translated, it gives CASSWTGSYGYTF.

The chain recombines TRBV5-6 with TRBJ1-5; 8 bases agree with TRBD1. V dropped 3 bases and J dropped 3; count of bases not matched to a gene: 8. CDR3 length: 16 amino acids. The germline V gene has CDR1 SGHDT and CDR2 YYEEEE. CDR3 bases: TGTGCCAGCAGCTACTCGACAGGGGACTACAATCAGCCCCAGCATTTT. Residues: CASSYSTGDYNQPQHF.